Below, 15 T cell receptor beta chains from the same sample are listed, as sequenced in a study of spatial heterogeneity in lung cancer. Via MiXCR, TCRdb re-called the 5' RACE reads, giving one row per CDR3 protein. Among about 16,000 distinct CDR3 sequences listed, approximately 8% were seen once. Time point specified: sample taken at primary tumor resection. Whole RNA, which was extracted from tumor, nontumor lung tissue or frozen PBMC, was sequenced without any cell sorting. Sequenced material: PBMCs, taken at surgery. The receptors stem from a female donor with early-stage non-small cell lung cancer.

This clonotype was recorded many times. The rearrangement uses TRBV20-1 and TRBJ1-1; D is ambiguous. The CDR3 runs to 14 residues. CDR1 DFQATT and CDR2 SNEGSKA come from the germline V gene (reference sequence). The V end lost 5 bases, the J end lost 4 bases, and 17 bases lay between the germline ends. This chain's CDR3 is CSASRPPGITEAFF. CDR3 coding DNA: TGCAGTGCTTCCCGACCCCCGGGAATCACTGAAGCTTTCTTT.

This clonotype was recorded many times. The V call is TRBV2, the J call TRBJ1-2; D is perhaps TRBD1 (6 bases). This CDR3 has 15 residues. Germline V gives CDR1 SNHLY, CDR2 FYNNEI. V lost 5 bases to trimming and J lost 4 bases, with 17 bases between them. The CDR3: CASSYIEQGSYGYTF. The CDR3 bases are TGTGCCAGCAGTTACATCGAACAGGGCTCCTATGGCTACACCTTC.

The genes are TRBV6-1 and TRBJ1-1; 8 nucleotides match TRBD1. The CDR3 contains 14 residues. Germline V lookup: CDR1 MNHNS, CDR2 SASEGT. The V gene end was trimmed by 4 bases and the J gene end by 5 bases; junction bases not matched to a gene: 6. CDR3: CASSVQGALTEAFF. CDR3 coding DNA: TGTGCCAGCAGTGTTCAGGGGGCGTTAACTGAAGCTTTCTTT.

There are many counts of this clonotype. The chain uses TRBV3-1 and TRBJ1-1; D may be TRBD1 (5 bases). The germline CDR1 and CDR2 sequences are LGHDT and YNNKEL (reference sequence). The CDR3 has 14 residues. Trimming removed 3 bases at V and 4 bases at J, with 12 bases between. CDR3 coding DNA: TGTGCCAGCAGCCATTCAGCGGGGGTCACTGAAGCTTTCTTT. Translation: CASSHSAGVTEAFF. Together with reference TRBV3-1 and TRBJ1-1, the CDR3 gives the full variable domain: DTAVSQTPKYLVTQMGNDKSIKCEQNLGHDTMYWYKQDSKKFLKIMFSYNNKELIINETVPNRFSPKSPDKAHLNLHINSLELGDSAVYFCASSHSAGVTEAFFGQGTRLTVV.

This CDR3 reads CASSLQPSTDTQYF. DNA of the CDR3: TGTGCCAGCAGCTTACAGCCTAGCACAGATACGCAGTATTTT. The chain employs TRBV7-2 and TRBJ2-3; D remains unclear. Germline V gene sequence: CDR1 SGHTA, CDR2 FQGNSA. The V end was cut by 2 bases, the J end by 0 bases, with 6 bases between. This CDR3 has 14 amino acids. Full variable domain (outside the CDR3, taken from reference TRBV7-2 and TRBJ2-3): GAGVSQSPSNKVTEKGKDVELRCDPISGHTALYWYRQSLGQGLEFLIYFQGNSAPDKSGLPSDRFSAERTGGSVSTLTIQRTQQEDSAVYLCASSLQPSTDTQYFGPGTRLTVL.

Only one count was recorded for this clonotype. It may be a read error: a sequence one base away is much more abundant. The chain joins TRBV19 to TRBJ1-5; a weak D match, TRBD1 (5 bases). The CDR3 loop spans 15 amino acids. Trimming stripped 6 bases from V and 5 bases from J, with 17 bases between. The V gene's germline CDR1 is LNHDA and CDR2 SQIVND (reference sequence). The CDR3 DNA reads as TGTGCCAGTAGGGACACCCTCATGGCTCATCAGCCCCAGCATTTT. This gives the protein CASRDTLMAHQPQHF. The whole variable domain, remainder taken from reference TRBV19 and TRBJ1-5, is DGGITQSPKYLFRKEGQNVTLSCEQNLNHDAMYWYRQDPGQGLRLIYYSQIVNDFQKGDIAEGYSVSREKKESFPLTVTSAQKNPTAFYLCASRDTLMAHQPQHFGDGTRLSIL.

This clonotype was seen more than once but under ten times. V and J are TRBV12-3 or TRBV12-4 and TRBJ1-1; 8 bases fit TRBD1. V shed 7 bases, J shed 0 bases, and the junction held 7 bases outside the gene matches. There are 15 residues in the CDR3. Here the CDR3 DNA reads TGTGCCAGCACTACAGGGGGGGCGGTGAACACTGAAGCTTTCTTT. Protein sequence: CASTTGGAVNTEAFF.

Worth noting for this clonotype: A read error may be the cause here, since a much bigger clone is one base away. The chain couples TRBV9 to TRBJ1-3; 8 bases align to TRBD1. The ends lost 7 bases at V and 4 bases at J; junction bases unmatched: 7. Germline loops: CDR1 SGDLS, CDR2 YYNGEE. The CDR3 length is 14 residues. In nucleotides, the CDR3 is TGTGCCAGCTCCGCGGACAGGGCGGGAAACACCATATATTTT. This encodes CASSADRAGNTIYF.

This clonotype came up many times. The gene calls are TRBV5-1 and TRBJ1-5, with a weak D call TRBD1 (6 bases). The CDR3 consists of 19 residues. Looked up from germline, CDR1 is SGHRS and CDR2 is YFSETQ. The ends were cut back, 0 bases at V and 2 bases at J, with 21 bases in the middle. Written as DNA, the CDR3 is TGCGCCAGCAGCTTGGGGCCCTTGGGCATGGCAGGGGGCAATCAGCCCCAGCATTTT. Translation gives CASSLGPLGMAGGNQPQHF.

V is TRBV20-1 and J is TRBJ2-3; 7 bases are shared with TRBD1. J gave up 1 base and V 1 base, and 5 bases lay outside the gene matches. Germline assignment: CDR1 DFQATT and CDR2 SNEGSKA (reference sequence). This CDR3 has 15 residues. The DNA for the CDR3 is TGCAGTGCTAGAGTAGGGACAGCGGGCACAGATACGCAGTATTTT. It is translated as CSARVGTAGTDTQYF.

This clonotype came up many times. This chain joins TRBV19 and TRBJ1-2; TRBD1 agrees at 8 bases. V lost 6 bases and J lost 4; bases outside the gene matches: 13. The CDR3 spans 16 residues. In germline, CDR1 is LNHDA, CDR2 SQIVND (reference sequence). CDR3: CASSQQGDQLSYGYTF. CDR3 bases: TGTGCCAGTAGCCAACAGGGGGATCAGCTCAGCTATGGCTACACCTTC.

The chain is built from TRBV29-1 and TRBJ2-7; TRBD1 is a possible D gene (5 bases). Trimming removed 4 bases at V and 6 bases at J, with 10 bases between. Germline loops: CDR1 SQVTM, CDR2 ANQGSEA. This CDR3 comprises 11 residues. The CDR3 nucleotides are TGCAGCGTTGGTAAGGGGCTCGAGCAGTACTTC. Translation gives CSVGKGLEQYF.

The chain has TRBV25-1 and TRBJ1-4; tentatively, D is TRBD1 (5 bases). In germline, CDR1 is MGHDK, CDR2 SYGVNS. There are 16 residues in the CDR3. V dropped 2 bases and J dropped 0 bases, with 10 bases sitting between them. CDR3 residues: CASSEDSQPTNEKLFF. In nucleotides, the CDR3 is TGTGCCAGCAGTGAAGACAGCCAGCCAACTAATGAAAAACTGTTTTTT. The full variable domain, completed using reference TRBV25-1 and TRBJ1-4, is EADIYQTPRYLVIGTGKKITLECSQTMGHDKMYWYQQDPGMELHLIHYSYGVNSTEKGDLSSESTVSRIRTEHFPLTLESARPSHTSQYLCASSEDSQPTNEKLFFGSGTQLSVL.

This chain connects TRBV18 to TRBJ2-5; D is unclear. Trimming cost V 5 bases and J 2 bases, with 9 bases left between them. The CDR3 is 13 amino acids. Germline V gene data show CDR1 as KGHSH and CDR2 as LQKENI. The CDR3: CASSGGPQETQYF. CDR3 bases: TGTGCCAGCTCAGGTGGACCACAAGAGACCCAGTACTTC.

Comments on this clonotype: A read error may be the cause here, since a much bigger clone is one base away. The chain links TRBV12-3 or TRBV12-4 to TRBJ2-7; 7 bases match TRBD2. The CDR3 consists of 14 residues. Trimming at V came to 6 bases and at J to 3 bases, leaving 8 bases not matched to a gene. DNA of the CDR3: TGTGCCAGCAGCCGGGGACGGGGGGTCTACGAGCAGTACTTC. As protein: CASSRGRGVYEQYF.